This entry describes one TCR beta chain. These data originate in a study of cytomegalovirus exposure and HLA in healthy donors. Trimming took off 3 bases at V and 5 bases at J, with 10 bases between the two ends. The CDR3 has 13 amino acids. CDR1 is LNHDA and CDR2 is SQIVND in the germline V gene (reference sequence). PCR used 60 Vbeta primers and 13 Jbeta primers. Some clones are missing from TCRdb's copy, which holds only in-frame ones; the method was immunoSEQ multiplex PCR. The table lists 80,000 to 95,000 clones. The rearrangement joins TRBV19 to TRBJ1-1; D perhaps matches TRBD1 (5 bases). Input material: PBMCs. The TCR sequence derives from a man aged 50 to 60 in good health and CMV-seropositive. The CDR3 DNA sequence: TGTGCCAGTAGTATCAACAGGATAACTGAAGCTTTCTTT. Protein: CASSINRITEAFF.